A single sample is the source of the 20 T cell receptor beta chains below, sequenced in a study of blood T cell repertoires in COVID-19. The repertoire was sequenced with immunoSEQ multiplex PCR; TCRdb's copy has only in-frame clones and lacks some. This table has about 290,000 clones, roughly 91% appearing once. The sequenced material came from peripheral blood. The receptors derive from a woman aged 25 to 39 with COVID-19, enrolled during active disease.

The V call is TRBV7-8, the J call TRBJ2-2, with 10 bases identical to TRBD1. CDR3 length: 18 amino acids. The J segment lost 8 bases and the V segment lost 5 bases, leaving 17 bases of the junction unmatched. Germline CDR1 and CDR2: SGHVS and FQNEAQ. The DNA of the CDR3 is TGTGCCAGCAGCCCTGGCCCGACAGGGGGCAGGGGTTCTGGGGAGCTGTTTTTT. This sequence encodes CASSPGPTGGRGSGELFF.

V gene TRBV21-1 combines with J gene TRBJ1-1. TRBV21-1 is a pseudogene segment. The CDR3 runs to 11 residues. Here the CDR3 reads CAPGEGTEAFF. CDR3 nucleotide sequence: TGTGCCCCAGGGGAGGGCACTGAAGCTTTCTTT.

The CDR3 nucleotides are TGTGCCAGCAGCCTCGTTGAATCGGGGGGCTTGAACTATGGCTACACCTTC. Translation: CASSLVESGGLNYGYTF. V and J are TRBV14 and TRBJ1-2; a weak D match, TRBD1 (6 bases). CDR1 SGHDN and CDR2 FVKESK come from the germline V gene. The CDR3 is 17 amino acids. V was trimmed by 4 bases and J by 2 bases, leaving 20 bases between them.

The gene calls are TRBV6-5 and TRBJ1-2; possible D gene TRBD1, 5 bases. This CDR3 has 11 residues. Germline V lookup: CDR1 MNHEY, CDR2 SVGAGI. With 11 bases removed from V and 5 bases from J, the gap between germline ends came to 12 bases. CDR3 DNA: TGTGCCTACGGGGGATTTTATGGCTACACCTTC. Translating it yields CAYGGFYGYTF.

The V and J genes are TRBV6-5 and TRBJ1-6, with D possibly matching TRBD1 (6 bases). Germline assignment: CDR1 MNHEY and CDR2 SVGAGI. This CDR3 has 13 amino acids. Trimming took 7 bases from V and 7 from J, leaving 11 bases between them. CDR3 in DNA: TGTGCCAGCACAGGGGTCAGGAATTCACCCCTCCACTTT. Residues: CASTGVRNSPLHF.

The chain is built from TRBV19 and TRBJ1-5, with 8 bases aligning to TRBD1. CDR3 length equals 15 residues. The V and J ends lost 8 bases and 7 bases, in that order; junction bases with no gene match: 13. Germline V CDR1 and CDR2: LNHDA, SQIVND (reference sequence). CDR3 amino acids: CASSSRGQGSQPQHF. The CDR3 nucleotides are TGTGCCAGTTCCTCCCGAGGACAGGGCAGCCAGCCCCAGCATTTT.

The chain recombines TRBV7-9 with TRBJ2-3, with D possibly matching TRBD2 (6 bases). Trimming left V 5 bases short and J 4 bases short, with 16 bases between. Germline V lookup: CDR1 SEHNR, CDR2 FQNEAQ (reference sequence). This CDR3 contains 15 residues. The CDR3 protein is CASSPWGGDSDTQYF. The DNA for the CDR3 is TGTGCCAGCAGCCCCTGGGGCGGGGACTCAGATACGCAGTATTTT.

The rearrangement links TRBV2 to TRBJ2-2, with 8 bases lining up with TRBD2. The trim removed 3 bases at V and 13 bases at J, leaving 7 bases unmatched. Germline V gene sequence: CDR1 SNHLY, CDR2 FYNNEI. This CDR3 has 13 residues. The CDR3 nucleotides read TGTGCCAGCAGTGATGAACGGGGGGGGAGGCTGTTTTTT. Protein product: CASSDERGGRLFF.

The chain is built from TRBV7-8 and TRBJ1-2; a possible D gene is TRBD1 (6 bases). The V and J ends lost 4 bases and 3 bases respectively, with 12 bases between them. Germline-derived CDR1 and CDR2 are SGHVS and FQNEAQ. The CDR3 sequence is 14 residues long. CDR3 nucleotide sequence: TGTGCCAGCAGCTCAAAAGGGGGGGACTATGGCTACACCTTC. This codes for CASSSKGGDYGYTF.

In its sample, this clone was seen once. The chain carries TRBV2 and TRBJ2-7; 15 bases map to TRBD2. The CDR3 contains 15 residues. Germline V gene sequence: CDR1 SNHLY, CDR2 FYNNEI. The V and J ends lost 7 bases and 7 bases, in that order; junction bases with no gene match: 8. CDR3 amino acids: CASMGTSGGPGEQYF. The CDR3 DNA follows: TGTGCCAGCATGGGGACTAGCGGGGGGCCGGGAGAGCAGTACTTC.

The chain combines TRBV6-5 with TRBJ1-2; 7 bases line up with TRBD1. The CDR3 covers 14 residues. V trimming: 7 bases; J trimming: 4 bases; junction bases outside the gene matches: 9. Per germline, CDR1 MNHEY and CDR2 SVGAGI. CDR3 DNA sequence: TGTGCCAGCAACCCGGGACAGCGACTCTATGGCTACACCTTC. This translates into CASNPGQRLYGYTF.

CDR3 in amino acids: CASSPSGPLTDTQYF. For the CDR3, the DNA is TGTGCCAGCAGCCCCTCAGGGCCCCTCACAGATACGCAGTATTTT. The rearrangement links TRBV9 to TRBJ2-3; a weak D match, TRBD1 (5 bases). CDR3 size: 15 residues. Germline CDR1 reads SGDLS; CDR2 reads YYNGEE. The ends were cut back, 4 bases at V and 2 bases at J, with 14 bases in the middle.

This clone was counted a single time. The chain is built from TRBV5-6 and TRBJ2-3; D may be TRBD2 (5 bases). Trimming pared 2 bases from V and 4 bases from J, leaving 14 bases between. The length of the CDR3 is 15 residues. Germline-derived CDR1 and CDR2 are SGHDT and YYEEEE. In DNA, the CDR3 is TGTGCCAGCAGCTTTTGGACTGCCGGCGCAGATACGCAGTATTTT. It codes for CASSFWTAGADTQYF.

The J gene is TRBJ2-7, the V gene TRBV6-5; 7 bases agree with TRBD2. The CDR3 is made up of 14 amino acids. Germline CDR1 MNHEY, CDR2 SVGAGI. J was trimmed by 0 bases and V by 8 bases; bases with no gene match: 7. The CDR3 sequence is CASSGGLFSYEQYF. CDR3 DNA: TGTGCCAGCTCCGGGGGGTTGTTCTCCTACGAGCAGTACTTC.

The chain combines TRBV18 with TRBJ2-7; 8 bases match TRBD1. CDR3 size: 17 residues. J lost 5 bases, V lost 2 bases, and 14 bases had no gene match. Germline V gene sequence: CDR1 KGHSH, CDR2 LQKENI. CDR3 DNA: TGTGCCAGCTCACCAGCCCCAGGACAGGGTGCCCCGGACGAGCAGTACTTC. Protein: CASSPAPGQGAPDEQYF.

V is TRBV28 and J is TRBJ2-7; perhaps TRBD1 as D (5 bases). The CDR3 consists of 14 residues. In germline, CDR1 is MDHEN, CDR2 SYDVKM. The V gene lost 6 bases and the J gene lost 7 bases, with 19 bases spanning the gap. The CDR3 DNA follows: TGTGCCAGCAGCCGAACCTCCGCTAGGGGAGAGCAGTACTTC. It codes for CASSRTSARGEQYF.

The V call is TRBV6-5, the J call TRBJ1-3; unclear D gene. Per the germline V gene, CDR1 is MNHEY and CDR2 is SVGAGI. The V and J ends lost 6 bases and 0 bases respectively, with 12 bases between them. This CDR3 has 15 amino acids. CDR3 amino acids: CASRPLFGSGNTIYF. The CDR3 nucleotides read TGTGCCAGCAGACCCCTTTTCGGCTCTGGAAACACCATATATTTT.

The genes are TRBV2 and TRBJ1-1; unclear D gene. Germline V gene sequence: CDR1 SNHLY, CDR2 FYNNEI. The V end lost 3 bases, the J end lost 1 base, and 6 bases lay between the germline ends. This CDR3 has 13 residues. CDR3 region: CASSDRENTEAFF. The CDR3 DNA follows: TGTGCCAGCAGTGATCGGGAGAACACTGAAGCTTTCTTT.

This clone came up a few times. The V and J genes are TRBV4-1 and TRBJ2-7; D possibly corresponds to TRBD1 (6 bases). CDR1 MGHRA and CDR2 YSYEKL come from the germline V gene. The V end lost 3 bases, the J end lost 0 bases, and 12 bases lay between the germline ends. This CDR3 has 15 amino acids. This chain's CDR3 is CASSQTGTASYEQYF. Here the CDR3 DNA reads TGCGCCAGCAGCCAGACAGGTACGGCCTCCTACGAGCAGTACTTC.

The V gene is TRBV7-9, the J gene TRBJ1-4, with 10 bases identical to TRBD1. Germline-derived CDR1 and CDR2 are SEHNR and FQNEAQ (reference sequence). This CDR3 has 16 residues. Trimming cost V 2 bases and J 8 bases; bases outside gene matches: 8. CDR3 sequence reads: CASSLLAGQGLEKLFF. DNA of the CDR3: TGTGCCAGCAGCTTATTGGCGGGACAGGGGTTAGAAAAACTGTTTTTT.